Each of the 22 T cell receptor beta chains below was sequenced from the same sample in a study of blood T cell repertoires in COVID-19. Repertoires were generated with immunoSEQ multiplex PCR, while TCRdb's copy carries only in-frame clones and drops some. Of 150,000 or so clones in the sample, roughly 93% were seen once. Sequenced input: peripheral blood. All receptors come from a woman between 50 and 59 years old with acute or convalescent COVID-19.

The rearrangement uses TRBV2 and TRBJ1-1; D remains ambiguous. There are 12 residues in the CDR3. CDR1 and CDR2 (germline): SNHLY, FYNNEI. The germline V and J ends were trimmed by 7 bases and 2 bases, with 8 bases remaining between them. The CDR3 is CASKRVNTEAFF. The DNA for the CDR3 is TGTGCCAGCAAAAGAGTCAACACTGAAGCTTTCTTT. Full variable domain (rest looked up from reference TRBV2 and TRBJ1-1): EPEVTQTPSHQVTQMGQEVILRCVPISNHLYFYWYRQILGQKVEFLVSFYNNEISEKSEIFDDQFSVERPDGSNFTLKIRSTKLEDSAMYFCASKRVNTEAFFGQGTRLTVV.

The V call is TRBV30, the J call TRBJ1-1, with 10 positions matching TRBD1. CDR1 is GTSNPN and CDR2 is SVGIG in the germline V gene (reference sequence). The length of the CDR3 is 13 residues. V was pared by 5 bases and J by 5 bases, with 5 bases of the junction left unmatched. The CDR3 region is CAWDRGRGTEAFF. The CDR3 bases are TGTGCCTGGGACAGGGGGCGGGGAACTGAAGCTTTCTTT.

The count of this clone is one. The chain employs TRBV14 and TRBJ2-2; 9 bases match TRBD1. Germline CDR1 reads SGHDN; CDR2 reads FVKESK. The CDR3 runs to 15 residues. After removal of 2 bases from V and 7 bases from J, the junction contained 5 bases not matched to a gene. The DNA of the CDR3 is TGTGCCAGCAGCCAACTACAGGGGGCTGGCGGGGAGCTGTTTTTT. Its protein is CASSQLQGAGGELFF.

This chain joins TRBV4-1 and TRBJ1-2; TRBD1 aligns across 11 bases. V shed 6 bases and J 8 bases; nucleotides not matched to a gene: 14. CDR1 is MGHRA and CDR2 is YSYEKL in the germline V gene. The CDR3 totals 16 residues. CDR3 nucleotides: TGCGCCAGCAGGTTACTGAAGGACAGGGGGCTGTCGGGCTACACCTTC. This encodes CASRLLKDRGLSGYTF.

CDR3 sequence (DNA): TGCGCCAGCAGCTCGGGGGAGACCCAGTACTTC. Translating gives CASSSGETQYF. V is TRBV4-3 and J is TRBJ2-5; possible D gene TRBD2, 5 bases. The germline gives CDR1 LGHNA, CDR2 YSLEER. V lost 5 bases and J 5 bases, leaving 6 bases between the germline ends. The length of the CDR3 is 11 residues.

The gene calls are TRBV5-1 and TRBJ2-5; 8 nucleotides align to TRBD2. Germline V gene sequence: CDR1 SGHRS, CDR2 YFSETQ. The CDR3 loop spans 15 amino acids. V trimming: 0 bases; J trimming: 2 bases; junction bases outside the gene matches: 3. The CDR3 sequence is CASSLVSSGQETQYF. CDR3 nucleotide sequence: TGCGCCAGCAGCTTGGTATCTAGCGGGCAAGAGACCCAGTACTTC.

Only a few counts were recorded for this clone. V and J are TRBV4-1 and TRBJ1-5; TRBD1 is a possible D gene (5 bases). The CDR3 sequence is 15 residues long. Trimming shortened V by 0 bases and J by 6 bases, and 12 bases separated the two germline ends. From germline, CDR1 is MGHRA and CDR2 YSYEKL. The DNA of the CDR3 is TGCGCCAGCAGCCAAGATCCGCAGGGTCTTCAGCCCCAGCATTTT. Protein product: CASSQDPQGLQPQHF.

The CDR3 nucleotides are TGTGCCAGCTCACCGCTAGGCCACTCCAGGGGAAACACTGAAGCTTTCTTT. It yields the protein CASSPLGHSRGNTEAFF. This chain joins TRBV18 and TRBJ1-1, with D tentatively TRBD1 (6 bases). The V gene's germline CDR1 is KGHSH and CDR2 LQKENI. CDR3 length equals 17 residues. V gave up 3 bases and J gave up 2 bases, with 19 bases separating them.

In DNA form, the CDR3 reads TGTGCTAGTGGTTTGCCAGGGGGCCTAGTGAACACTGAAGCTTTCTTT. Amino acid sequence: CASGLPGGLVNTEAFF. The rearrangement uses TRBV12-5 and TRBJ1-1; TRBD1 agrees at 8 bases. The CDR3 length is 16 residues. CDR1 is LGHNT and CDR2 is FRNRAP in the germline V gene. The V and J ends lost 2 bases and 0 bases, in that order; junction bases with no gene match: 5.

CDR3 in amino acids: CASKRQSSYEQYF. CDR3 nucleotides: TGTGCCAGCAAACGACAGTCGTCCTACGAGCAGTACTTC. The genes are TRBV27 and TRBJ2-7; a weak D match, TRBD1 (5 bases). The germline V gene encodes CDR1 MNHEY and CDR2 SMNVEV (reference sequence). The CDR3 length is 13 residues. Trimming shortened V by 7 bases and J by 1 base, and 11 bases separated the two germline ends.

V gene TRBV28 combines with J gene TRBJ1-2; D uncertain. Germline V CDR1 and CDR2: MDHEN, SYDVKM. CDR3 length: 17 amino acids. V was shortened by 7 bases and J by 3 bases, with 24 bases between the two germline ends. The CDR3 loop reads CASTLLSGRLLHYGYTF. CDR3 coding DNA: TGTGCCAGCACCCTCCTGAGTGGGAGGCTCCTTCACTATGGCTACACCTTC.

The chain recombines TRBV10-3 with TRBJ1-1; D possibly corresponds to TRBD1 (6 bases). With 6 bases removed from V and 5 bases from J, the gap between germline ends came to 13 bases. Germline lookup yields CDR1 ENHRY and CDR2 SYGVKD. This CDR3 is built from 13 residues. CDR3 in DNA: TGTGCCATCAGGACAGACAGGCAAACTGAAGCTTTCTTT. Amino acids: CAIRTDRQTEAFF.

The chain recombines TRBV5-6 with TRBJ2-1; 12 nucleotides agree with TRBD2. Losses at the gene ends were 3 bases for V and 9 bases for J; bases not matched to a gene: 10. This CDR3 contains 16 residues. CDR1 is SGHDT, CDR2 YYEEEE, per germline. Written as DNA, the CDR3 is TGTGCCAGCAGCTCGACTAGCGGGGGCCTGTTAGGTGAGCAGTTCTTC. Translating it yields CASSSTSGGLLGEQFF.

The V gene is TRBV24-1, the J gene TRBJ1-3, with D uncertain. CDR1 and CDR2 (germline): KGHDR, SFDVKD. CDR3 length: 15 residues. Trimming stripped 3 bases from V and 0 bases from J, with 8 bases between. The CDR3 is CATSDPALSGNTIYF. The CDR3, as DNA: TGTGCCACCAGTGATCCCGCACTCTCTGGAAACACCATATATTTT.

The CDR3 here is CASSPDRGDEQYF. The CDR3 bases are TGTGCCAGTTCCCCGGACAGGGGGGACGAGCAGTACTTC. J is TRBJ2-7 and V is TRBV19; TRBD1 matches at 10 bases. V trimming: 8 bases; J trimming: 5 bases; junction bases outside the gene matches: 6. CDR1 is LNHDA, CDR2 SQIVND, per germline (reference sequence). The CDR3 contains 13 residues.

This clone was seen just once. One end of the junction fails to match germline, which may point to a read error. The sample contains more than one DNA sequence encoding this CDR3. This chain connects TRBV11-3 to TRBJ1-6; D is undetermined. From germline, CDR1 is SGHNT and CDR2 YENEEA. This CDR3 contains 17 residues. CDR3 nucleotide sequence: TGTGCCAGCAGCATCACAAGACTGTACTCCTATAATTCACCTCTCCACTTT. Its translation is CASSITRLYSYNSPLHF.

The rearrangement links TRBV5-6 to TRBJ1-4; 7 nucleotides agree with TRBD1. From germline, CDR1 is SGHDT and CDR2 YYEEEE. This CDR3 spans 14 amino acids. The junction had 4 bases not matched to a gene; V was cut back by 0 bases and J by 8 bases. As DNA, the CDR3 is TGTGCCAGCAGCTTGGGACAGGGAAGAGAAAAACTGTTTTTT. Its protein is CASSLGQGREKLFF.

This chain links TRBV3-1 (or the pseudogene TRBV3-2) with TRBJ1-6; D is perhaps TRBD1 (5 bases). CDR3 size: 16 residues. In germline, CDR1 is LGHDT, CDR2 YNNKEL (reference sequence). The V gene lost 2 bases and the J gene lost 5 bases, with 13 bases spanning the gap. CDR3 nucleotide sequence: TGTGCCAGCAGCCAAAAAAGAGGACAACATAATTCACCCCTCCACTTT. Amino acid sequence: CASSQKRGQHNSPLHF.

The chain uses TRBV6-6 and TRBJ2-7; the D gene is possibly TRBD2 (6 bases). Germline V gene lookup returns CDR1 MNHNY and CDR2 SVGAGI (reference sequence). The CDR3 runs to 14 residues. Trimming removed 2 bases at V and 5 bases at J, with 13 bases between. The CDR3 loop is CASSYGGNADEQYF. In DNA, the CDR3 is TGTGCCAGCAGTTACGGCGGGAACGCGGACGAGCAGTACTTC.

The chain combines TRBV6-1 with TRBJ1-4; D is unresolved. CDR1 MNHNS and CDR2 SASEGT come from the germline V gene. Trimming pared 7 bases from V and 8 bases from J, leaving 11 bases between. This CDR3 spans 12 amino acids. CDR3 in DNA: TGTGCCAGCACCCTAGTAGGCGAAAAACTGTTTTTT. It translates to CASTLVGEKLFF.

The rearrangement uses TRBV4-1 and TRBJ2-7; perhaps TRBD2 as D (6 bases). Germline V gives CDR1 MGHRA, CDR2 YSYEKL. V shed 0 bases and J shed 3 bases, with 15 bases lying between them. The CDR3 sequence is 16 residues long. This chain's CDR3 is CASSQERDSRNYEQYF. Written as DNA, the CDR3 is TGCGCCAGCAGCCAAGAACGGGACTCCAGGAACTACGAGCAGTACTTC.

The V gene is TRBV5-4, the J gene TRBJ2-1; 8 bases are shared with TRBD2. CDR1 is SGHNT, CDR2 YYREEE, per germline (reference sequence). Trimming took 0 bases from V and 4 from J; bases not matched to a gene: 3. CDR3 length: 15 amino acids. CDR3 sequence: CASSLVREVYNEQFF. CDR3 DNA sequence: TGTGCCAGCAGCTTGGTGCGGGAGGTATACAATGAGCAGTTCTTC. Looking up the rest from reference TRBV5-4 and TRBJ2-1 gives the full variable domain: ETGVTQSPTHLIKTRGQQVTLRCSSQSGHNTVSWYQQALGQGPQFIFQYYREEENGRGNFPPRFSGLQFPNYSSELNVNALELDDSALYLCASSLVREVYNEQFFGPGTRLTVL.